These T cell receptor beta chains were read from a single sample in a study of PD-L1 blockade in urothelial cancer. Assay used: immunoSEQ multiplex PCR; TCRdb lists only in-frame clones, some missing. The sample contains roughly 40,000 clones, 81% of which appear only once. Here the sequenced sample was PBMCs, taken around atezolizumab (anti-PD-L1) treatment. The receptor set was obtained from a man between 65 and 80 years old with urothelial cancer. Both conserved end residues are part of each CDR3. The D gene is left open where the match is weak. Rows give clone size only sometimes, using once, few, many, or a class for an expanded clone.

V	size	J	D	length	DNA	CDR3
TRBV11-2	-	TRBJ2-3	-	10	TGTGCCAGCAGCTCTCATACGCAGTATTTT	CASSSHTQYF
TRBV9	-	TRBJ2-5	-	13	TGTGCCAGCAGCGTAGGGCAGTGGGAGACCCAGTACTTC	CASSVGQWETQYF
TRBV4-3	-	TRBJ2-5	-	16	TGCGCCAGCAGCCAAGCCGCCTCAGGTTTGGGCGAGACCCAGTACTTC	CASSQAASGLGETQYF
TRBV4-2	few	TRBJ2-2	-	14	TGTGCCAGCAGCCAAGCAGGGTCCAGCGGGGAGCTGTTTTTT	CASSQAGSSGELFF
TRBV7-3	-	TRBJ2-7	-	17	TGTGCCAGCAGCTTAGGGGACTCCGATCAGCTAAGGTACGAGCAGTACTTC	CASSLGDSDQLRYEQYF
TRBV29-1	-	TRBJ1-2	-	13	TGCAGCGTTGAAGAGGGTGCGGGCGTCGGCTACACCTTC	CSVEEGAGVGYTF
TRBV7-2	once	TRBJ2-7	TRBD2	15	TGTGCCAGCAGCTTATCTAGCGGGAGGAGTGACGAGCAGTACTTC	CASSLSSGRSDEQYF
TRBV4-3	-	TRBJ1-5	TRBD1	15	TGCGCCAGCAGCCAAAGTCAGGGGGCTAATCAGCCCCAGCATTTT	CASSQSQGANQPQHF
TRBV7-9	-	TRBJ1-2	-	12	TGTGCCAGCAAACGAGACCGGGGAGGCTACACCTTC	CASKRDRGGYTF
TRBV6-5	-	TRBJ1-1	-	13	TGTGCCAGCAGTCCGGGGGGGGAAACTGAAGCTTTCTTT	CASSPGGETEAFF
TRBV4-3	once	TRBJ2-7	-	13	TGCGCCAGCAGCCAAGATCAGCGGTACGAGCAGTACTTC	CASSQDQRYEQYF
TRBV19	-	TRBJ2-3	TRBD2	14	TGTGCCAGTAGTAGCCTAGCGGGAGGAGATACGCAGTATTTT	CASSSLAGGDTQYF
TRBV5-1	-	TRBJ2-1	-	17	TGCGCCAGCAGCTTTGGACAGCCCACACTTTCCTACAATGAGCAGTTCTTC	CASSFGQPTLSYNEQFF
TRBV4-1	few	TRBJ1-1	-	16	TGCGCCAGCAGCCAAACTCCCGAGGCTATGAACACTGAAGCTTTCTTT	CASSQTPEAMNTEAFF
TRBV11-3	-	TRBJ1-1	-	13	TGTGCCAGCAGCTCCCCGCGAGTGCCTGAAGCTTTCTTT	CASSSPRVPEAFF
TRBV7-3	-	TRBJ2-2	TRBD2	16	TGTGCCAGCAGCTTAATGCTAGCGGGGAACACCGGGGAGCTGTTTTTT	CASSLMLAGNTGELFF
TRBV5-1	-	TRBJ1-1	-	14	TGCGCCAGCAGCCATCCAACTCAAAACACTGAAGCTTTCTTT	CASSHPTQNTEAFF
TRBV30	-	TRBJ2-2	-	14	TGTGCCTGGAGTAAGGGGGGGGGTACCGGGGAGCTGTTTTTT	CAWSKGGGTGELFF
TRBV7-2	-	TRBJ2-2	TRBD2	17	TGTGCCAGCAGCCGAGGGGGTCTAGCGGGAGCGGGCGGGGAGCTGTTTTTT	CASSRGGLAGAGGELFF
TRBV28	few	TRBJ1-2	-	13	TGTGCCAGCAGTTCTCGACAGGTGGATGGCTACACCTTC	CASSSRQVDGYTF
TRBV5-1	once	TRBJ2-1	TRBD2	16	TGCGCCAGCAGCTTGATGGCGGGAGAGGGTTTCGGTGAGCAGTTCTTC	CASSLMAGEGFGEQFF
TRBV27	-	TRBJ1-5	TRBD1	13	TGTGCCAGCAGTTTCAGGGGGAATCAGCCCCAGCATTTT	CASSFRGNQPQHF
TRBV28	-	TRBJ2-7	-	15	TGTGCCAGCCTCGGCCTCTTTGTCCAGAGGGAAGAGCAGTACTTC	CASLGLFVQREEQYF
TRBV2	-	TRBJ1-4	-	15	TGTGCCAGCAGTAAAACAGGGAGCACTAATGAAAAACTGTTTTTT	CASSKTGSTNEKLFF
TRBV18	once	TRBJ1-2	-	15	TGTGCCAGCTTGAGGGGGGGGCGCAGTGACTATGGCTACACCTTC	CASLRGGRSDYGYTF
TRBV5-4	-	TRBJ2-5	-	14	TGTGCCAGCAGCGTACAAGACAGCCAAGAGACCCAGTACTTC	CASSVQDSQETQYF
TRBV7-2	-	TRBJ2-1	TRBD2	16	TGTGCCAGCAGCTTAGCTAGGGCTAGCGGATACAATGAGCAGTTCTTC	CASSLARASGYNEQFF
TRBV6-5	once	TRBJ1-5	-	14	TGTGCCGCTGCAGACAGCCATAGCAATCAGCCCCAGCATTTT	CAAADSHSNQPQHF
TRBV5-1	once	TRBJ2-2	TRBD2	15	TGCGCCAGCAGCTATGGGACTAGCGAGCCCGGGGAGCTGTTTTTT	CASSYGTSEPGELFF
TRBV11-1	-	TRBJ2-5	-	14	TGTGCCAGCAGCTTCCAGGGTTACCAAGAGACCCAGTACTTC	CASSFQGYQETQYF
TRBV7-6	-	TRBJ2-7	-	15	TGTGCCAGCAGCTTAGAGGTTGGGCCCTCCTACGAGCAGTACTTC	CASSLEVGPSYEQYF
TRBV15	-	TRBJ2-4	TRBD2	16	TGTGCCACCACCTCGGGGGGGCAGCTAGCCAAAAACATTCAGTACTTC	CATTSGGQLAKNIQYF
TRBV15	once	TRBJ1-3	TRBD1	15	TGTGCCACCATGCCCGACAGGGCTACTGGAAACACCATATATTTT	CATMPDRATGNTIYF
TRBV19	-	TRBJ2-3	-	15	TGTGCCAGTAGTATAAGGAGGGCCGGGACAGATACGCAGTATTTT	CASSIRRAGTDTQYF
TRBV7-2	-	TRBJ2-1	-	15	TGTGCCAGCAGCTTAACTCAAAGCCTGTACAATGAGCAGTTCTTC	CASSLTQSLYNEQFF
TRBV2	-	TRBJ1-2	-	14	TGTGCCAGCAGTGAAGCGACAGGCAAAGGGGGCTACACCTTC	CASSEATGKGGYTF
TRBV27	-	TRBJ2-1	TRBD2	16	TGTGCCAGCAGACCACTAGCGCCACCCTCCTACAATGAGCAGTTCTTC	CASRPLAPPSYNEQFF